Presented here are 5 T cell receptor beta chains from one specimen sequenced in a study of cytomegalovirus exposure and HLA in healthy donors. In the PCR, 60 Vbeta and 13 Jbeta primers were used. Here immunoSEQ multiplex PCR was the method, and the copy in TCRdb shows in-frame clones only, minus some. The specimen's table records approximately 110,000 clones. Material: PBMCs. Every receptor here comes from a man between 18 and 35 years old in good health and CMV-seronegative.

The chain has TRBV5-4 and TRBJ2-1; 9 positions agree with TRBD1. V trimming: 4 bases; J trimming: 7 bases; junction bases outside the gene matches: 12. Germline V CDR1 and CDR2: SGHNT, YYREEE (reference sequence). This CDR3 spans 16 amino acids. CDR3 DNA sequence: TGTGCCAGCAGCCCGGGTGGGGGACAGGGAGTAAATGAGCAGTTCTTC. It is translated as CASSPGGGQGVNEQFF.

The chain combines TRBV21-1 with TRBJ1-1. TRBV21-1 is deemed a pseudogene. The CDR3 is 11 amino acids. In nucleotides, the CDR3 is TGTGCCAGCAGCAAGCGAATTATCTCGGTCTTT. Translation: CASSKRIISVF.

Here the CDR3 reads CASSLVGGGEQFF. CDR3 nucleotides: TGTGCCAGCAGCTTAGTTGGGGGAGGCGAGCAGTTCTTC. The gene calls are TRBV7-7 and TRBJ2-1, with D possibly being TRBD2 (6 bases). The length of the CDR3 is 13 residues. Germline values: CDR1 SSHAT, CDR2 FNYEAQ (reference sequence). V lost 1 base and J 10 bases, leaving 11 bases between the germline ends. Looking up the rest from reference TRBV7-7 and TRBJ2-1 gives the full variable domain: GAGVSQSPRYKVTKRGQDVTLRCDPISSHATLYWYQQALGQGPEFLTYFNYEAQPDKSGLPSDRFSAERPEGSISTLTIQRTEQRDSAMYRCASSLVGGGEQFFGPGTRLTVL.

The chain joins TRBV7-9 to TRBJ2-3; 8 bases are a match to TRBD2. This CDR3 is built from 15 residues. The germline gives CDR1 SEHNR, CDR2 FQNEAQ (reference sequence). V dropped 4 bases and J dropped 0; count of bases not matched to a gene: 3. The CDR3 reads CASSYSGASTDTQYF. The CDR3 coding sequence is TGTGCCAGCAGCTATAGCGGGGCTAGCACAGATACGCAGTATTTT.

V usage is TRBV5-1 and J usage is TRBJ1-1; 7 nucleotides line up with TRBD1. The CDR3 contains 14 residues. Per the germline V gene, CDR1 is SGHRS and CDR2 is YFSETQ. V dropped 4 bases and J dropped 4; count of bases not matched to a gene: 7. CDR3 sequence: CASSVPDRATEAFF. The DNA of the CDR3 is TGCGCCAGCAGCGTGCCTGACAGGGCCACTGAAGCTTTCTTT.